A selection of T cell receptor beta chains follows, all from one sample in a study of T cells in Graves' hyperthyroidism and ophthalmopathy. TCRdb processed the multiplex PCR reads anew with MiXCR; each CDR3 protein has one entry. This table holds about 560,000 distinct CDR3 sequences, 16% found once. Input material: blood. The receptors stem from a woman under 30 with Graves' hyperthyroidism. The CDR3 runs from the conserved cysteine through the conserved F or W. Fields, in order: CDR3 length, V gene, J gene, CDR3 protein.

len: 16; v_gene: TRBV7-9; j_gene: TRBJ2-1; CDR3aa: CASSLAGDRGNNEQFF
len: 14; v_gene: TRBV14; j_gene: TRBJ2-7; CDR3aa: CASSRLAGEYEQYF
len: 19; v_gene: TRBV7-2; j_gene: TRBJ2-7; CDR3aa: CASSFYICSAYTRMGEQYF
len: 15; v_gene: TRBV6-1; j_gene: TRBJ2-2; CDR3aa: CASSELTGGAGWLFF
len: 18; v_gene: TRBV25-1; j_gene: TRBJ2-5; CDR3aa: CASTEAGTSGGRQETQYF
len: 16; v_gene: TRBV7-9; j_gene: TRBJ1-2; CDR3aa: CASSSTYRDRDYGYTF
len: 14; v_gene: TRBV25-1; j_gene: TRBJ1-1; CDR3aa: CASHDSAGRTEAFF
len: 13; v_gene: TRBV10-3; j_gene: TRBJ1-6; CDR3aa: CAISDSGDSPLHF
len: 14; v_gene: TRBV6-8; j_gene: TRBJ2-4; CDR3aa: CASKGGLSKNIQYF
len: 16; v_gene: TRBV9; j_gene: TRBJ2-3; CDR3aa: CASSVDRTSGTDTQYF
len: 17; v_gene: TRBV18; j_gene: TRBJ2-7; CDR3aa: CASSPRDRGSLNYEQYF
len: 14; v_gene: TRBV13; j_gene: TRBJ1-1; CDR3aa: CASSLQGWSTEAFF
len: 15; v_gene: TRBV3-1; j_gene: TRBJ2-1; CDR3aa: CASSQESFSYNEQFF
len: 16; v_gene: TRBV30; j_gene: TRBJ1-5; CDR3aa: CAWSVPWGGLNQPQHF
len: 11; v_gene: TRBV20-1; j_gene: TRBJ1-1; CDR3aa: CSVWTITEAFF
len: 16; v_gene: TRBV27; j_gene: TRBJ2-3; CDR3aa: CASRPIGQTSTDTQYF
len: 14; v_gene: TRBV29-1; j_gene: TRBJ1-2; CDR3aa: CSTSGGQLGYGYTF
len: 14; v_gene: TRBV12-3/TRBV12-4; j_gene: TRBJ1-6; CDR3aa: CASSFGTANSPLHF
len: 17; v_gene: TRBV4-1; j_gene: TRBJ2-4; CDR3aa: CASSRGRLAGSKNIQYF
len: 15; v_gene: TRBV19; j_gene: TRBJ2-1; CDR3aa: CASRNVMSSYNEQFF
len: 14; v_gene: TRBV30; j_gene: TRBJ1-1; CDR3aa: CAWSGGRMNTEAFF
len: 16; v_gene: TRBV7-9; j_gene: TRBJ2-7; CDR3aa: CASSLAFSYSPYEQYF